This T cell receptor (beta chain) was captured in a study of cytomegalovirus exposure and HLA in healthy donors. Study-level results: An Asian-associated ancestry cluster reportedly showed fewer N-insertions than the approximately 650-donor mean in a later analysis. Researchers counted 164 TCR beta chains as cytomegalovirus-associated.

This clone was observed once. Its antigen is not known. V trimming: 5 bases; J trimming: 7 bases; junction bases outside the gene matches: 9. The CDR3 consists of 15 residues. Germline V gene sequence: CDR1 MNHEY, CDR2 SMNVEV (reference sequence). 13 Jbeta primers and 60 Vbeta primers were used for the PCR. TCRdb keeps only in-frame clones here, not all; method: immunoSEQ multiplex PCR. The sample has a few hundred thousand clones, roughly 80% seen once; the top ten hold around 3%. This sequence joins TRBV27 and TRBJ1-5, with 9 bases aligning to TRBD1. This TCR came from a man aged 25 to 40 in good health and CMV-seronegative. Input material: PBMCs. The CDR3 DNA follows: TGTGCCAGCAGTAAACAGGGGGCGCAGGGGCAGCCCCAGCATTTT. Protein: CASSKQGAQGQPQHF.